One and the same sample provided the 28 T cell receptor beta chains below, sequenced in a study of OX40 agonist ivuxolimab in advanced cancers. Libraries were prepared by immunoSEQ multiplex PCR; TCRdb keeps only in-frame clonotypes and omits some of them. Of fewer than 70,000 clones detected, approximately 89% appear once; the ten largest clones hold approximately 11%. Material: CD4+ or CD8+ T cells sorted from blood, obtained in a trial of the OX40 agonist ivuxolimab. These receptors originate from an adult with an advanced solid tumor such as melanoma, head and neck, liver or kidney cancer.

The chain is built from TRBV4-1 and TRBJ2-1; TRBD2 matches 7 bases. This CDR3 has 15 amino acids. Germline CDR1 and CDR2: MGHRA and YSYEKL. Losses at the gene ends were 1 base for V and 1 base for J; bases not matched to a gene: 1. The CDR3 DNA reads TGCGCCAGCAGCCAAGCGGGAGGATCCTACAATGAGCAGTTCTTC. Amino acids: CASSQAGGSYNEQFF.

The CDR3 sequence is CASSGGTSYEQYF. DNA of the CDR3: TGTGCCAGCAGCGGGGGGACTAGCTACGAGCAGTACTTC. The V call is TRBV6-5, the J call TRBJ2-7; 8 bases are a match to TRBD2. Trimming removed 6 bases from V and 3 bases from J; junction bases left unmatched: 4. This CDR3 is built from 13 residues. Germline V CDR1 and CDR2: MNHEY, SVGAGI.

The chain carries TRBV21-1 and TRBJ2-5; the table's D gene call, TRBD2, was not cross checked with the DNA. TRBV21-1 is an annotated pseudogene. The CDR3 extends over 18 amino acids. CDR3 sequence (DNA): TGTGCCAGCAGCCTCCAGTCTGGAAGCGGGACGTACCAAGAGACCCAGTACTTC. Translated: CASSLQSGSGTYQETQYF.

The CDR3 DNA sequence: TGTGCCAGCAGCTTAGAGCGGGGGCCCGGGGAGCTGTTTTTT. Translating it yields CASSLERGPGELFF. The J gene is TRBJ2-2, the V gene TRBV7-6; 8 bases are shared with TRBD2. The junction had 1 base not matched to a gene; V was cut back by 1 base and J by 6 bases. This CDR3 has 14 residues. CDR1 is SGHVS and CDR2 is FNYEAQ in the germline V gene.

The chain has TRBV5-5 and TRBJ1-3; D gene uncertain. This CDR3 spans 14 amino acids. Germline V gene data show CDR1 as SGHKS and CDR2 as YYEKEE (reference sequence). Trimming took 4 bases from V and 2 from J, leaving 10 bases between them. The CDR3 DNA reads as TGTGCCAGCAGCCCTCTCCTAACTGGAAACACCATATATTTT. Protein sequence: CASSPLLTGNTIYF.

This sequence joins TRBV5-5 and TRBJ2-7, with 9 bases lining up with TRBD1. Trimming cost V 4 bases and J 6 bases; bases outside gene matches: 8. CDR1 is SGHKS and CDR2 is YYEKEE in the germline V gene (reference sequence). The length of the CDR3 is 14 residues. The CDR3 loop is CASSRPGQGTEQYF. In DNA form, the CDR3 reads TGTGCCAGCAGCCGACCGGGACAGGGCACCGAGCAGTACTTC.

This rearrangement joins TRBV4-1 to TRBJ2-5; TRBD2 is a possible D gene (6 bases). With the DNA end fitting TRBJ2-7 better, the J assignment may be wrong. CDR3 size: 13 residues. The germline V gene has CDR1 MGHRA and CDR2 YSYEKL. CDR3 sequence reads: CASSQEGSYEQYF. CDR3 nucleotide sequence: TGCGCCAGCAGCCAGGAGGGGTCCTACGAGCAGTACTTC.

The DNA of the CDR3 is TGTGCCAGCAGCGGCGGACTAGCTGGTTACAATGAGCAGTTCTTC. It encodes CASSGGLAGYNEQFF. The chain links TRBV7-8 to TRBJ2-1; 8 positions agree with TRBD2. Germline CDR1 and CDR2: SGHVS and FQNEAQ. With V trimmed by 5 bases and J by 4 bases, 7 bases remained unmatched. This CDR3 has 15 amino acids.

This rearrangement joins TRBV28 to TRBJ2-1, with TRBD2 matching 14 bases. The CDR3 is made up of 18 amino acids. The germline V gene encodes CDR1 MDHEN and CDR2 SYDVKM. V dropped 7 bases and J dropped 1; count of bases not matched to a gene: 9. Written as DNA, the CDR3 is TGTGCCAGCACCGTCCCGGGACTAGCGGGAGTTTCCTACAATGAGCAGTTCTTC. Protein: CASTVPGLAGVSYNEQFF.

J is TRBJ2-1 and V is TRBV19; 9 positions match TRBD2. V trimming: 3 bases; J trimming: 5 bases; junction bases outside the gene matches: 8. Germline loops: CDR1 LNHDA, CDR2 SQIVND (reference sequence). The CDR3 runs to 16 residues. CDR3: CASSIRATSGNNEQFF. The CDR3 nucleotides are TGTGCCAGTAGTATTCGCGCGACTAGCGGAAACAATGAGCAGTTCTTC. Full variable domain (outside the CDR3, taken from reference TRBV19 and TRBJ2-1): DGGITQSPKYLFRKEGQNVTLSCEQNLNHDAMYWYRQDPGQGLRLIYYSQIVNDFQKGDIAEGYSVSREKKESFPLTVTSAQKNPTAFYLCASSIRATSGNNEQFFGPGTRLTVL.

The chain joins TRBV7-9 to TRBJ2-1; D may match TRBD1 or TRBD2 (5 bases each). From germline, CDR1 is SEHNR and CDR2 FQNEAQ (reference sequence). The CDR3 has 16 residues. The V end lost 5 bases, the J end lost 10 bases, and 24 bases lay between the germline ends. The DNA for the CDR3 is TGTGCCAGCAGCCTCCGGAAGGGTGAGGCAGAGGGGGAGCAGTTCTTC. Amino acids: CASSLRKGEAEGEQFF. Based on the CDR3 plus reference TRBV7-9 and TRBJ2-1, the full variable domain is DTGVSQNPRHKITKRGQNVTFRCDPISEHNRLYWYRQTLGQGPEFLTYFQNEAQLEKSRLLSDRFSAERPKGSFSTLEIQRTEQGDSAMYLCASSLRKGEAEGEQFFGPGTRLTVL.

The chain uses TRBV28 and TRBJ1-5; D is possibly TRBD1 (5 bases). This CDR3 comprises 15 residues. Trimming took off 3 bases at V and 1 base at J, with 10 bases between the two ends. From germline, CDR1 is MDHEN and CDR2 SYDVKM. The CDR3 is CASSLGVTSNQPQHF. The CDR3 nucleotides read TGTGCCAGCAGTTTGGGGGTGACCAGCAATCAGCCCCAGCATTTT.

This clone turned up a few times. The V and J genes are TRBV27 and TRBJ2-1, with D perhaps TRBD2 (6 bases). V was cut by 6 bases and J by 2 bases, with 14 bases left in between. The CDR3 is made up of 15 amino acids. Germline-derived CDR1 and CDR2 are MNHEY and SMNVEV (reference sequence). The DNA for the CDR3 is TGTGCCAGCAGGATTAGCGGAGGAACCTACAATGAGCAGTTCTTC. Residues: CASRISGGTYNEQFF.

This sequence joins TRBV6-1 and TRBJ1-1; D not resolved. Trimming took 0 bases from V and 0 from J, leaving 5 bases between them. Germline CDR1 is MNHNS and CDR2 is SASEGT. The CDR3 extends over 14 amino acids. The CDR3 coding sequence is TGTGCCAGCAGTGAAGCTCGACTGAACACTGAAGCTTTCTTT. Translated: CASSEARLNTEAFF.

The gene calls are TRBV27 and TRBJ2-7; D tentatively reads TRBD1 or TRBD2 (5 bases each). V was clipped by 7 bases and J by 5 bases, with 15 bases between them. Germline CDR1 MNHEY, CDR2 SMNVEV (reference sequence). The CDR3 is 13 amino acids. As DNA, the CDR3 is TGTGCCAGCATTGGGTTCGGGGCAAACGAGCAGTACTTC. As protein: CASIGFGANEQYF.

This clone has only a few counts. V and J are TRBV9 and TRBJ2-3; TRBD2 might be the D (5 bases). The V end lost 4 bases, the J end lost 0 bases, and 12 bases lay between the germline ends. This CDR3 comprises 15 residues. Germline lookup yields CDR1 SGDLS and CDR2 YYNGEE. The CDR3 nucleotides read TGTGCCAGCAGCCCCCGCATAGCGAGCACAGATACGCAGTATTTT. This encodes CASSPRIASTDTQYF. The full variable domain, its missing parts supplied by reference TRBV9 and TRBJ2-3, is DSGVTQTPKHLITATGQRVTLRCSPRSGDLSVYWYQQSLDQGLQFLIQYYNGEERAKGNILERFSAQQFPDLHSELNLSSLELGDSALYFCASSPRIASTDTQYFGPGTRLTVL.

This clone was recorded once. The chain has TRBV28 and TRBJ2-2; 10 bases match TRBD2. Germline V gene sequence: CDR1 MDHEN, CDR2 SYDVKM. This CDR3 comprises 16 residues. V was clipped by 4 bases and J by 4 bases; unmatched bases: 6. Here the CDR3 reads CASSYLAGASTGELFF. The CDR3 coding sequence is TGTGCCAGCAGTTATCTAGCGGGGGCGAGCACCGGGGAGCTGTTTTTT.

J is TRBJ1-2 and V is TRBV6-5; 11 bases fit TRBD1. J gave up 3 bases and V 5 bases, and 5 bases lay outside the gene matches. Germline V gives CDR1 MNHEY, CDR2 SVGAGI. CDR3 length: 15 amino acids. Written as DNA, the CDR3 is TGTGCCAGCAGTCACCGGGACAGGGGGGACTATGGCTACACCTTC. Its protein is CASSHRDRGDYGYTF.

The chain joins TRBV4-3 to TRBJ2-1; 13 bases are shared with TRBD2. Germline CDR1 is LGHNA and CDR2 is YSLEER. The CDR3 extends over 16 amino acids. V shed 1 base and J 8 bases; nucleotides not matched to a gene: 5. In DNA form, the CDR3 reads TGCGCCAGCAGCCAAGCAGGGACTAGCGGGATGTATGAGCAGTTCTTC. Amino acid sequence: CASSQAGTSGMYEQFF.

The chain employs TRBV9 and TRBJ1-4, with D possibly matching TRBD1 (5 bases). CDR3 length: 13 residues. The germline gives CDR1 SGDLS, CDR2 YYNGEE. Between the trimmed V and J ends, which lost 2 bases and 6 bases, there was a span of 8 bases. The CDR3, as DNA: TGTGCCAGCAGCGTCCAGGGCGATGAAAAACTGTTTTTT. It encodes CASSVQGDEKLFF.

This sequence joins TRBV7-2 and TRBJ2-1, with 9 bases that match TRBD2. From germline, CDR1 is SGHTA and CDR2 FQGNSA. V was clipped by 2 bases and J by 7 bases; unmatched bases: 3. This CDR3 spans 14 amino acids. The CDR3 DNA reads TGTGCCAGCAGCTTACCGACTAGCGGAAATGAGCAGTTCTTC. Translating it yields CASSLPTSGNEQFF.

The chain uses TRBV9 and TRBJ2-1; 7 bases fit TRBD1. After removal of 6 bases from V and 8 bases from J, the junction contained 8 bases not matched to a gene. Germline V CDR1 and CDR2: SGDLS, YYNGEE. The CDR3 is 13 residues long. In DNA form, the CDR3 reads TGTGCCAGCAACCCTACAGGGGTCCATGAGCAGTTCTTC. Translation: CASNPTGVHEQFF.

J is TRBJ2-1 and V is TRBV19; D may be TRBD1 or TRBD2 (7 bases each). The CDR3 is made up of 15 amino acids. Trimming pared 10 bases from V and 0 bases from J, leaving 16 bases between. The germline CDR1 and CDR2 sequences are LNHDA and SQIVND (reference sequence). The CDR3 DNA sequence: TGTGCCACCTCAGGGGGGGAGAGCTCCTACAATGAGCAGTTCTTC. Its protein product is CATSGGESSYNEQFF.

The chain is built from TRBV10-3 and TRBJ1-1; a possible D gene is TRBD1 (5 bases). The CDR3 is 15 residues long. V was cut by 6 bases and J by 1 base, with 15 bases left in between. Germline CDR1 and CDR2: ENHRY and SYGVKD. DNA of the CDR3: TGTGCCATCAGCGATCAGGGACCCAAGAACACTGAAGCTTTCTTT. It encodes CAISDQGPKNTEAFF.

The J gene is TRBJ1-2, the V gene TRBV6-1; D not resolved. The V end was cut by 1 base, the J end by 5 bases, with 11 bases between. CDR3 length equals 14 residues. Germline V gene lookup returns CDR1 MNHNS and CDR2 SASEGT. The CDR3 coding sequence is TGTGCCAGCAGTGAAGAAGGCAGGATGTATGGCTACACCTTC. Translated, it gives CASSEEGRMYGYTF.

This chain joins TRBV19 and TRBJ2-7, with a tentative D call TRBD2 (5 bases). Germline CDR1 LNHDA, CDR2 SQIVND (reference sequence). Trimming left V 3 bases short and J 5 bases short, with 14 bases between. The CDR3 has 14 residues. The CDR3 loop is CASSMYAGRNEQYF. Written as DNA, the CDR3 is TGTGCCAGTAGTATGTATGCGGGCCGCAACGAGCAGTACTTC.

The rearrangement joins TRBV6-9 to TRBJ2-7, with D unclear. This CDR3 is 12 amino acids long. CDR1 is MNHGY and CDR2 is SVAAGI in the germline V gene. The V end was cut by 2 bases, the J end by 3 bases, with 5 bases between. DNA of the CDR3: TGTGCCAGCAGTTATCGGAGCTACGAGCAGTACTTC. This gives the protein CASSYRSYEQYF.

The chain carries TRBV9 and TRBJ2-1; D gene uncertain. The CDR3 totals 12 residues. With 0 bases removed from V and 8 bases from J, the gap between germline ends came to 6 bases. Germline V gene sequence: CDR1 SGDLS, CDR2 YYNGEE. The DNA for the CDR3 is TGTGCCAGCAGCGTAGCCGGCGATGAGCAGTTCTTC. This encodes CASSVAGDEQFF.